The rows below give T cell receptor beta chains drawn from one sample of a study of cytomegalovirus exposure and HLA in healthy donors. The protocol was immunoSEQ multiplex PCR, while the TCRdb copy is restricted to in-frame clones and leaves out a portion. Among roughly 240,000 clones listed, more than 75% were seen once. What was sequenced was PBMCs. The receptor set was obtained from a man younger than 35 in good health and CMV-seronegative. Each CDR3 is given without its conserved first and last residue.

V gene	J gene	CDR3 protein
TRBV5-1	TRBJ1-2	ASSPVQGDYGYT
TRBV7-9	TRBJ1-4	ASAVTGGSEKLF
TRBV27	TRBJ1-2	ASSSRTASYGYT
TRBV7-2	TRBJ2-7	ASSLRGNYEQY
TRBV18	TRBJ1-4	ASSPLRGRESQLF
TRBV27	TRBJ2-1	ASSTSGLEQF
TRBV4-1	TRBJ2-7	ASSRSGDPSYEQY
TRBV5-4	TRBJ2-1	AVSTGTAAYNEQF
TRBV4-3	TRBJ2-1	ASSQGGGGNEQF
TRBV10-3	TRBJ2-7	AISESESVLYEQY
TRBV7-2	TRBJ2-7	ASSSGTGSSYEQY
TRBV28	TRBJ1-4	ASSSTGDPNEKLF
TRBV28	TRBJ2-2	ASTVRLAGGPGELF
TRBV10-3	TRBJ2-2	AISATPGLAGTGELF
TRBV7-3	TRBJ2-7	ASSLGGQGSYEQY
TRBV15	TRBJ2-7	ATSRAGGSYEQY
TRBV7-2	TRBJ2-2	ASSLVRNTGELF
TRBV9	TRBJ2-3	ASSVGASGALTDTQY
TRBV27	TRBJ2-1	ASSRPGLAGEQF
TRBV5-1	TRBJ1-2	ASSLVPPGQGIGGYT
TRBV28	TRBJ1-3	ASSLWGGGGNTIY
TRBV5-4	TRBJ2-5	ASSLVAGRETQY
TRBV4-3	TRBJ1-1	ASSQGHRENTEAF
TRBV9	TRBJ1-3	ASSFTVSSGNTIY
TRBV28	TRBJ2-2	ASRFRTGELF